Reported below is one TCR beta chain. Germline V gene data show CDR1 as SGHRS and CDR2 as YFSETQ. CDR3 length equals 17 residues. V was clipped by 4 bases and J by 5 bases; unmatched bases: 14. This sample is part of a study of cytomegalovirus exposure and HLA in healthy donors. The table came from immunoSEQ multiplex PCR; TCRdb's copy has only in-frame clones and leaves some out. The repertoire holds about 190,000 clones, with roughly 83% as singletons. This receptor was obtained from a woman aged 18 to 35 in good health and CMV-seronegative. This chain connects TRBV5-1 to TRBJ1-1, with 10 bases identical to TRBD1. The source material was PBMCs. This CDR3 is CASSGGTGAIIETEAFF. The CDR3 nucleotides are TGCGCCAGCAGCGGCGGGACAGGGGCTATAATAGAGACTGAAGCTTTCTTT.